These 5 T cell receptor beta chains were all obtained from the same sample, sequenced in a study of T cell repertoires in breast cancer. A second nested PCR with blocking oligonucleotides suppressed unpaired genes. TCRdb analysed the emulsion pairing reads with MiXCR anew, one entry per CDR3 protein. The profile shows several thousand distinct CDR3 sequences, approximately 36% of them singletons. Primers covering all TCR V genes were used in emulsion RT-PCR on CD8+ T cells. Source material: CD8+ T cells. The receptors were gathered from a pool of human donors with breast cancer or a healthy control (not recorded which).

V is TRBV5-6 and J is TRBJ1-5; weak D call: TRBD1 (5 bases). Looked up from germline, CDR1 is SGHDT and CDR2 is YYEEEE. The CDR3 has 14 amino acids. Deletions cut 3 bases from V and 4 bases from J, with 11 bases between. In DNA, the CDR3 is TGTGCCAGCAGCTCCGGGACCCAAAATCAGCCCCAGCATTTT. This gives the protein CASSSGTQNQPQHF.

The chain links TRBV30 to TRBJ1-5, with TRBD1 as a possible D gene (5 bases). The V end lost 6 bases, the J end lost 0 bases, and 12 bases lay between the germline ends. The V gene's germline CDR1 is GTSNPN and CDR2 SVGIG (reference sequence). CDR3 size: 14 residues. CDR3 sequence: CACGTDYSNQPQHF. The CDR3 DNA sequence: TGTGCCTGCGGGACCGACTATAGCAATCAGCCCCAGCATTTT.

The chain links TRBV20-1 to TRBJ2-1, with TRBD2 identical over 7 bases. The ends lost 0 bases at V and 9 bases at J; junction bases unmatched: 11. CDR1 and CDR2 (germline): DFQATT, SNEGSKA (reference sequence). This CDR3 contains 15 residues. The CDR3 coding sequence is TGCAGTGCTAGAGATCGGGTAGCGGGTCGTGGTGAGCAGTTCTTC. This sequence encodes CSARDRVAGRGEQFF.

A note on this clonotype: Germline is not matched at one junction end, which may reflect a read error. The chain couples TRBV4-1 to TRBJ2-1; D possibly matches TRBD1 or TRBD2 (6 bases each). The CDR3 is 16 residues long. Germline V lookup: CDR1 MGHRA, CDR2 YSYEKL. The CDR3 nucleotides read TGCGCCAGCAGCCAGGATAGGGGGAGGATAGTCAATGGGCAGTTCTTC. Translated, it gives CASSQDRGRIVNGQFF.

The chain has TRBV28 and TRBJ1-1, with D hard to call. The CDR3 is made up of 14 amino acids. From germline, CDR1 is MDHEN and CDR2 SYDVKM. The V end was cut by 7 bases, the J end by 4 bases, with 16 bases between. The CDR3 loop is CASTHKAEATEAFF. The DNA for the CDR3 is TGTGCCAGCACCCATAAGGCGGAGGCCACTGAAGCTTTCTTT.